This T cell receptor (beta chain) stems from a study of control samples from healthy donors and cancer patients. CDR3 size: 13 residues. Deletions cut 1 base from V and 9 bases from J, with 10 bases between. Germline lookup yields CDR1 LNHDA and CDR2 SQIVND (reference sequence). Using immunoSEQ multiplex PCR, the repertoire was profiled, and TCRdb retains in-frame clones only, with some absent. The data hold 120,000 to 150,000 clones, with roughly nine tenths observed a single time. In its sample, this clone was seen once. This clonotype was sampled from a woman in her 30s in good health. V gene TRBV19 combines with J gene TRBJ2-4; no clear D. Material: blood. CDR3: CASSIAQPPIQYF. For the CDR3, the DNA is TGTGCCAGTAGTATAGCCCAGCCCCCCATTCAGTACTTC. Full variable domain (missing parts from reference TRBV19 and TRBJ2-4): DGGITQSPKYLFRKEGQNVTLSCEQNLNHDAMYWYRQDPGQGLRLIYYSQIVNDFQKGDIAEGYSVSREKKESFPLTVTSAQKNPTAFYLCASSIAQPPIQYFGAGTRLSVL.